The present entry profiles one T cell receptor (beta chain) with its context. At least ten counts were recorded for this clonotype. It has no known antigen specificity. Base quality data are lacking; no much larger clone is found one base away. These data are taken from a study of type 1 regulatory T cells (dated by TCRdb to 2020 to 2023). General notes on the study: An in vitro protocol by which a Tr1-enriched, alloantigen-specific CD4 T cell product named T-allo10 was generated was characterized in the study. T-allo10 was being evaluated clinically in patients with hematological malignancies who were receiving allogeneic hematopoietic stem cell transplantation. What the study reported, not specific to this receptor: A more restricted TCR repertoire was observed in Tr1 cells than in non-Tr1 cells, and this restriction was interpreted in the study as alloantigen-induced clonal expansion.

The sample was run on an Illumina MiSeq. The public reads were reanalyzed by TCRdb: fastp trimming at Q25, MiXCR alignment, in-frame beta chains only. All rows with the same CDR3 protein become a single entry with the most common DNA and genes. This sample holds roughly 46,000 distinct CDR3 sequences; 10% to 15% were observed only once. 8% to 8.5% of the sample lies in the top ten. From the cysteine through the phenylalanine, the CDR3 covers 12 amino acids. The only DNA kept is the CDR3, 36 bases in frame from the first base. CDR1 DFQATT and CDR2 SNEGSKA were looked up in the germline V gene (reference sequence). The germline ends are 5 bases apart after V is trimmed by 1 base and J by 4 bases.

This TCR was sampled from a human donor in good health. Material for sequencing was cultured non-Tr1 T cells, either the whole culture or a sorted T cell fraction (not recorded which). The cell subset or site label corresponds to: non-Tr1 population from the T-allo10 product. The receptor chain draws on TRBV20-1 and TRBJ1-5, with TRBD1 perhaps the D gene, on 5 matching bases. The nucleotides read TGCAGTGCTAGAGGGGGGAATCAGCCCCAGCATTTT. This translates into CSARGGNQPQHF.